These T cell receptor beta chains were read from a single sample in a study of blood T cell repertoires in COVID-19. Repertoires were generated with immunoSEQ multiplex PCR, while TCRdb's copy carries only in-frame clones and drops some. The sample consists of 150,000 to 200,000 clones, approximately 95% of them appearing once. Sequenced: peripheral blood. The receptors come from a woman in her sixties with COVID-19, enrolled during active disease. Each CDR3 is given with its conserved first and last residue. Each record gives: V gene, clone size, D gene, J gene, CDR3 DNA, CDR3 protein. D genes are given only for firm matches. Expanded clones get a size class; other rows say once, few or many, or leave the size out.

TRBV21-1	-	-	TRBJ2-1	TGTGCCAGCAGCAGAGGCGGGACTAGCGGTTTTGATGAGCAGTTCTTC	CASSRGGTSGFDEQFF
TRBV20-1	-	-	TRBJ2-7	TGCAGTGCTAGAGAGGCATACGAGCAGTACTTC	CSAREAYEQYF
TRBV5-1	-	-	TRBJ1-6	TGCGCCAGCAGCTTGGAGCAGGTAGTAAACAATTCACCCCTCCACTTT	CASSLEQVVNNSPLHF
TRBV9	-	-	TRBJ2-3	TGTGCCAGCAGCCCAGCATATACAGGGTACGATACGCAGTATTTT	CASSPAYTGYDTQYF
TRBV7-2	-	-	TRBJ2-5	TGTGCCAGCCGGCTAGCAGGAGAGACCCAGTACTTC	CASRLAGETQYF
TRBV5-1	-	-	TRBJ1-2	TGCGCCAGCACACAAGGGGGGGGGCGCCCTACCAACTATGGCTACACCTTC	CASTQGGGRPTNYGYTF
TRBV6-6	-	-	TRBJ2-1	TGTGCCAGCGGGCCACAGGGCTCCTACAATGAGCAGTTCTTC	CASGPQGSYNEQFF
TRBV6-1	-	TRBD1	TRBJ1-5	TGTGCCAGCAGTGAAGGGACAGGGGGCGGCAATCAGCCCCAGCATTTT	CASSEGTGGGNQPQHF
TRBV3-1/TRBV3-2	-	TRBD1	TRBJ1-1	TGTGCCAGCAGCCAAGAAGACAGGGGGGTTTCTGAAGCTTTCTTT	CASSQEDRGVSEAFF
TRBV15	-	-	TRBJ2-7	TGTGCCACCAGCTCCTTCTGGGGAGGAGCCTACGAGCAGTACTTC	CATSSFWGGAYEQYF
TRBV9	-	-	TRBJ2-2	TGTGCCAGCAGCTTGGACAGCCTAGGGACCGGGGAGCTGTTTTTT	CASSLDSLGTGELFF
TRBV9	-	-	TRBJ2-7	TGTGCCAGCAGCGTAGCAGGGGTCCCCTACGAGCAGTACTTC	CASSVAGVPYEQYF
TRBV7-9	-	TRBD1	TRBJ1-2	TGTGCCAGCAGCCGACAGGGGACAGATGGCTACACCTTC	CASSRQGTDGYTF
TRBV29-1	-	TRBD2	TRBJ2-5	TGCAGCGTCCTTTTCGGGGGGAATCGAGAGACCCAGTACTTC	CSVLFGGNRETQYF
TRBV27	-	-	TRBJ1-1	TGTGCCAGCAAGACACTCAACACTGAAGCTTTCTTT	CASKTLNTEAFF
TRBV15	-	TRBD1	TRBJ1-1	TGTGCCACCAGCTCTAGACAGGGGGAGACTGAAGCTTTCTTT	CATSSRQGETEAFF
TRBV6-2/TRBV6-3	-	TRBD2	TRBJ2-7	TGTGCCAGCAGCCGCGGGGGCGAGCAGTACTTC	CASSRGGEQYF
TRBV25-1	-	-	TRBJ1-4	TGTGCCAGCAGTGAGAGTCCAACTAATGAAAAACTGTTTTTT	CASSESPTNEKLFF
TRBV28	once	-	TRBJ1-2	TGTGCCAGCAGTATCCGGGGGGGGTACTATGGCTACACCTTC	CASSIRGGYYGYTF
TRBV4-2	-	-	TRBJ1-4	TGTGCCAGCAGCCGGGCATCAGAAGCAACTAATGAAAAACTGTTTTTT	CASSRASEATNEKLFF
TRBV6-2/TRBV6-3	-	-	TRBJ2-2	TGTGCCAGCAGTTACCGGGTCGGGGAGCTGTTTTTT	CASSYRVGELFF
TRBV27	-	-	TRBJ2-1	TGTGCCAGCAGTCTGACCCCTACAGGGGCGGGGTCGAATGAGCAGTTCTTC	CASSLTPTGAGSNEQFF
TRBV6-5	-	TRBD1	TRBJ2-3	TGTGCCAGCAGTAGACGGACAGGTGGAGATACGCAGTATTTT	CASSRRTGGDTQYF
TRBV19	-	-	TRBJ1-2	TGTGCCAGTAGTATAGCCACAGCTCCTAACTATGGCTACACCTTC	CASSIATAPNYGYTF